Included here is one T cell receptor (beta chain) sequence, with context. Its antigen is undetermined. This sample stems from a study of CD8 T cells in ankylosing spondylitis. With V trimmed by 4 bases and J by 6 bases, 8 bases remained unmatched. CDR1 is LNHNV and CDR2 is YYDKDF in the germline V gene (reference sequence). This CDR3 spans 14 amino acids. Using quantitative 5'-RACE with molecular barcodes, the authors made TCR beta libraries. TCRdb passed the 5' RACE reads through MiXCR, listing each CDR3 protein once. The data show 800,000 to 900,000 distinct CDR3 sequences, about 10% seen once. Study-level findings and limits: According to the report, clones linked to the disease were significantly enriched in matched synovial fluid samples taken from ankylosing spondylitis patients. Reports of some motif variants in reactive arthritis synovial fluid and blood predate this one. Among TCR beta sequences, a motif of several highly homologous variants appeared characteristic of ankylosing spondylitis blood.

This receptor was obtained from a male donor with ankylosing spondylitis. The sample taken for sequencing was blood, either unsorted or a sorted T cell fraction (not recorded which). This rearrangement joins TRBV15 to TRBJ2-7; 8 bases map to TRBD2. The CDR3 sequence is CATSKGGRRSEQYF. DNA of the CDR3: TGTGCCACCAGCAAAGGCGGGAGGAGAAGCGAGCAGTACTTC.